This T cell receptor (beta chain) emerged from a study of cytomegalovirus exposure and HLA in healthy donors. Study-wide results and caveats: High specificity and sensitivity for cytomegalovirus status were reported for the classifier. For most TCR sequences rarity was the rule, although some public TCRs occurred in many donors.

The data were produced by immunoSEQ multiplex PCR, yet TCRdb's version contains in-frame clones alone and is incomplete. The sample lists about 180,000 clones; around 86% were seen once. The CDR3 length is 14 residues. The V end lost 0 bases, the J end lost 0 bases, and 7 bases lay between the germline ends. The germline CDR1 and CDR2 sequences are SGDLS and YYNGEE. As for this clone: Its antigen is currently unknown.

Sequencing was performed on PBMCs. This chain uses TRBV9 with TRBJ2-7; D is uncertain. The sequence came from a man aged 18 to 29 in good health and CMV-seropositive. The CDR3 nucleotides are TGTGCCAGCAGCGTAGTTGAGAGCTCCTACGAGCAGTACTTC. It specifies CASSVVESSYEQYF.